This T cell receptor beta chain was captured by sequencing in a study of blood T cell repertoires in COVID-19. V shed 3 bases and J 6 bases; nucleotides not matched to a gene: 1. CDR3 length equals 13 residues. The germline V gene has CDR1 SQVTM and CDR2 ANQGSEA. The table came from immunoSEQ multiplex PCR; TCRdb's copy has only in-frame clones and leaves some out. The sample holds about 370,000 clones, around 89% seen once. The TCR was taken from a man aged 18 to 30 with active or convalescent COVID-19. The chain has TRBV29-1 and TRBJ2-1; 11 bases are shared with TRBD2. The sample was peripheral blood. As DNA, the CDR3 is TGCAGCGTTGAGGGACTAGCGGCCAATGAGCAGTTCTTC. Amino acids: CSVEGLAANEQFF.